This T cell receptor beta chain was recorded in a study of blood T cells in healthy people across ages. A J-beta primer mix and a sample-barcoded 5' primer were used in a second PCR of about 7 to 12 cycles. A template-switch adaptor that had 12 random nucleotides put a tag on each cDNA molecule. Paired-end reads containing CDR3 totaled no fewer than 3 million for each sample. TCRdb re-called the 5' RACE reads through MiXCR, storing one row per CDR3 protein. Of approximately 2,000,000 distinct CDR3 sequences listed, about two fifths are singletons. On this clonotype: The antigen is not known.

Trimming shortened V by 4 bases and J by 5 bases, and 12 bases separated the two germline ends. The CDR3 sequence is 13 residues long. Germline CDR1 and CDR2: SGDLS and YYNGEE. Study results and caveats: Donor CMV status, an unknown factor, possibly confounded changes in expanded clonotypes.

V gene TRBV9 combines with J gene TRBJ1-2, with D possibly being TRBD1 (5 bases). This clonotype was sampled from a human donor in good health. Material for sequencing was blood. This CDR3 is CASSRGPSYGYTF. CDR3 nucleotides: TGTGCCAGCAGCCGGGGACCTTCGTATGGCTACACCTTC.